This T cell receptor (beta chain) was observed in a study of blood T cell repertoires in COVID-19. Only a few counts were recorded for this clone. Using immunoSEQ multiplex PCR, the repertoire was profiled, and TCRdb retains in-frame clones only, with some absent. The sample records about 330,000 clones, 92% being singletons. Trimming pared 0 bases from V and 0 bases from J, leaving 10 bases between. The CDR3 sequence is 16 residues long. Germline V lookup: CDR1 LGHNA, CDR2 YSLEER. Sequenced sample: PBMCs or T cells enriched from blood (not recorded which). The chain carries TRBV4-3 and TRBJ2-3; the D gene is possibly TRBD2 (5 bases). The receptor comes from a woman in her thirties who had recovered from COVID-19. CDR3 sequence (DNA): TGCGCCAGCAGCCAAGAGGCGGGCTATAGCACAGATACGCAGTATTTT. Translated, it gives CASSQEAGYSTDTQYF.